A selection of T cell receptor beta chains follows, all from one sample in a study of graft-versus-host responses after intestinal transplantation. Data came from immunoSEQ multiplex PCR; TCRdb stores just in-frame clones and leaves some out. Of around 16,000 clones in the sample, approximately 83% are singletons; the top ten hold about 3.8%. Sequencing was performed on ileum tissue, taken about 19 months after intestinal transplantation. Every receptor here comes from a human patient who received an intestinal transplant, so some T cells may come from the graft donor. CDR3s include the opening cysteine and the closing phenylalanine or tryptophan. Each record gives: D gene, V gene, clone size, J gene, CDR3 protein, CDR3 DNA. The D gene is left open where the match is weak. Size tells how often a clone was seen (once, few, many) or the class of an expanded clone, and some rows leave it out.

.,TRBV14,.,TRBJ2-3,CASSLLGGTDTQYF,TGTGCCAGCAGCCTTCTAGGGGGCACAGATACGCAGTATTTT
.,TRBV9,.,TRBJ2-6,CASSPRSSGANVLTF,TGTGCCAGCAGCCCCCGGAGCTCTGGGGCCAACGTCCTGACTTTC
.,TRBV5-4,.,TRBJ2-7,CASSLPGREILDEQYF,TGTGCCAGCAGCCTCCCTGGACGGGAGATTCTAGACGAGCAGTACTTC
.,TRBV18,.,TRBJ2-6,CASSDSGANVLTF,TGTGCCAGCTCAGACTCTGGGGCCAACGTCCTGACTTTC
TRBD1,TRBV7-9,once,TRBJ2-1,CASSLVGGQAFDEQFF,TGTGCCAGCAGCTTAGTTGGCGGACAGGCCTTTGATGAGCAGTTCTTC
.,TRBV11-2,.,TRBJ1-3,CASSLSPQRGGNTIYF,TGTGCCAGCAGCTTAAGCCCGCAGCGGGGTGGAAACACCATATATTTT
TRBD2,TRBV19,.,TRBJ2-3,CASSLKTSGGATDTQYF,TGTGCCAGTAGTCTCAAGACTAGCGGGGGGGCCACAGATACGCAGTATTTT
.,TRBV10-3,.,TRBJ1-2,CAISEQGGYTF,TGTGCCATCAGTGAGCAGGGAGGCTACACCTTC
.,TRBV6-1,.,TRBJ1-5,CASSEIYRVNQPQHF,TGTGCCAGCAGTGAAATCTACAGGGTCAATCAGCCCCAGCATTTT
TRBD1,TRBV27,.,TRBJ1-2,CASSRGPANYGYTF,TGTGCCAGCAGCAGGGGGCCAGCTAACTATGGCTACACCTTC
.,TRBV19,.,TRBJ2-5,CASSQQGSRETQYF,TGTGCCAGTAGTCAGCAGGGCAGTAGAGAGACCCAGTACTTC
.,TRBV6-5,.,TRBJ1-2,CASSYSAGAPGYTF,TGTGCCAGCAGTTACTCGGCGGGGGCCCCGGGCTACACCTTC
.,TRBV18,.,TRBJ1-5,CASSLDRDQPQHF,TGTGCCAGCTCACTCGACCGGGATCAGCCCCAGCATTTT
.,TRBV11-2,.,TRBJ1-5,CASSSLNQPQHF,TGTGCCAGCAGCTCCTTGAATCAGCCCCAGCATTTT
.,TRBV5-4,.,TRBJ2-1,CASSLGDYNEQFF,TGTGCCAGCAGCTTGGGAGATTACAATGAGCAGTTCTTC
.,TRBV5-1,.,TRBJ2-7,CASSLPGVGEQYF,TGCGCCAGCAGCCTCCCAGGCGTCGGGGAGCAGTACTTC
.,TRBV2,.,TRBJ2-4,CASSSSGQGNIQYF,TGTGCCAGCAGTTCCTCGGGCCAGGGAAACATTCAGTACTTC
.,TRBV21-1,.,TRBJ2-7,CASTTLTGPGTTYEQYF,TGTGCCAGCACCACACTTACCGGACCGGGGACAACCTACGAGCAGTACTTC
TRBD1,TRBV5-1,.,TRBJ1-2,CASSWGQGWGYTF,TGCGCCAGCAGCTGGGGACAGGGTTGGGGCTACACCTTC
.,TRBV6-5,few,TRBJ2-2,CASSSSGGRRSWELFF,TGTGCCAGCAGTTCCTCGGGGGGCCGTCGGTCGTGGGAGCTGTTTTTT
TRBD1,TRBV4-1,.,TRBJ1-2,CASSQHIKDRVDGYTF,TGCGCCAGCAGCCAACATATAAAGGACAGGGTAGATGGCTACACCTTC
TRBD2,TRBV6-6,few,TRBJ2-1,CASSPSGEYEQFF,TGTGCCAGCAGCCCTAGCGGGGAATATGAGCAGTTCTTC
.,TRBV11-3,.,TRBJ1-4,CASSLQCAQDNNEKLFF,TGTGCCAGCAGCTTGCAATGCGCCCAGGATAATAATGAAAAACTGTTTTTT
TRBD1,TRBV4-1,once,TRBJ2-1,CASSHGTGTYNEQFF,TGCGCCAGCAGCCACGGGACAGGGACCTACAATGAGCAGTTCTTC
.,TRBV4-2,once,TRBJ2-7,CASSHQDGYEQYF,TGTGCCAGCAGCCACCAGGATGGCTACGAGCAGTACTTC
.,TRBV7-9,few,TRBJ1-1,CASSFQGYVSGAFF,TGTGCCAGCAGCTTTCAGGGTTATGTGTCCGGAGCTTTCTTT
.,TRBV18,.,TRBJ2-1,CASSPPASSLSYNEQFF,TGTGCCAGCTCACCACCGGCTAGCTCTCTCTCCTACAATGAGCAGTTCTTC
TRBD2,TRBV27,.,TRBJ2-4,CASSPMVAGGTKNIQYF,TGTGCCAGCAGTCCCATGGTGGCGGGGGGCACCAAAAACATTCAGTACTTC
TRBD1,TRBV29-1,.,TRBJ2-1,CSVGQGITNEQFF,TGCAGCGTTGGACAGGGTATAACTAATGAGCAGTTCTTC
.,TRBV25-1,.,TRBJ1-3,CASSEPGASGNTIYF,TGTGCCAGCAGTGAACCCGGTGCGTCTGGAAACACCATATATTTT